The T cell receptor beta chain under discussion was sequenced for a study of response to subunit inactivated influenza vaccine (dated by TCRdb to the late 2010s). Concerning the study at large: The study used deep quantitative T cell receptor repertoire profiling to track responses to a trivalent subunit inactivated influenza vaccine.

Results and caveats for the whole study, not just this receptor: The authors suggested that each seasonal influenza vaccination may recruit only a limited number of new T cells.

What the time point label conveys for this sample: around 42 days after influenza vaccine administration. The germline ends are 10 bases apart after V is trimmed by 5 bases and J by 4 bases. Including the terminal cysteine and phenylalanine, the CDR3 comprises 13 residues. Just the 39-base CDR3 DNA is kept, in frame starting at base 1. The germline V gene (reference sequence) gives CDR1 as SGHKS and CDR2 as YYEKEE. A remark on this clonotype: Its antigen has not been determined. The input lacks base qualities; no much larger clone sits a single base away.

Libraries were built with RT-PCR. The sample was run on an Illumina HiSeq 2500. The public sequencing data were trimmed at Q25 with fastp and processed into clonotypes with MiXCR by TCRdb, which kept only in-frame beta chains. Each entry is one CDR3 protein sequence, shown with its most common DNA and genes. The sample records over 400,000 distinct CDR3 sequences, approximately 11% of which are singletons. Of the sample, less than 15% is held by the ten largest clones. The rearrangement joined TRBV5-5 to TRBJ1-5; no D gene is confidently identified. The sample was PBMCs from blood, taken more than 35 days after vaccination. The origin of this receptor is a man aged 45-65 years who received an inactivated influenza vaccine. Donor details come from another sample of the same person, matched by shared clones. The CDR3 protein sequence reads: CASRRETNQPQHF. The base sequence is TGTGCCAGCAGGAGGGAGACTAATCAGCCCCAGCATTTT.